This T cell receptor (beta chain) emerged from a study of CD8 T cells in Susac syndrome. Random hexamers primed reverse transcription of about 0.5 to 1 ug RNA. TCRdb itself ran the immunoSEQ multiplex PCR reads through MiXCR, one entry per CDR3 protein. Of approximately 300,000 distinct CDR3 sequences listed, about 82% are singletons. The authors negatively isolated CD8+ and CD4+ T cells and FACS-enriched TEMRA cells. This clonotype was counted between two and nine times. Sequenced material: CD8+ T cells from PBMCs. This receptor was obtained from a human donor with multiple sclerosis.

Here the CDR3 DNA reads TGTGCCAGTAGTGGCGGCTCCTACAATGAGCAGTTCTTC. Amino acid sequence: CASSGGSYNEQFF. The chain joins TRBV19 to TRBJ2-1; D unresolved. This CDR3 contains 13 residues. The V gene lost 5 bases and the J gene lost 0 bases, with 5 bases spanning the gap. Germline V lookup: CDR1 LNHDA, CDR2 SQIVND (reference sequence).